Within the sample, the clone carrying this TCR beta chain is medium-sized (0.01 to 0.1%). The antigen is undetermined. The source of the sample is a study of spatial heterogeneity in lung cancer. Time point specified: sample taken at primary tumor resection. Study-wide results and caveats: Within tumors, counts of expanded alpha and beta TCRs tracked tumor mutation counts.

TCRdb re-derived calls from the 5' RACE reads in MiXCR, one entry per CDR3 protein. The data contain some 800 distinct CDR3 sequences, 13% to 15% of them singletons. From germline, CDR1 is SEHNR and CDR2 FQNEAQ (reference sequence). This CDR3 is 12 amino acids long. Between the trimmed V and J ends, which lost 7 bases and 2 bases, there was a span of 7 bases. The TCR was taken from a male donor with early-stage non-small cell lung cancer. This chain uses TRBV7-9 with TRBJ2-3; no firm D call. The input for sequencing was lung tumor tissue, taken at surgery. The CDR3 DNA sequence: TGTGCCAGCACCCCCAACACAGATACGCAGTATTTT. Its translation: CASTPNTDTQYF.